This T cell receptor (beta chain) was found in a study of shared clonotypes between healthy human individuals (dated by TCRdb to the early 2020s). In the study overall: A few men and two women, aged 18 to 49 years, made up the cohort. To increase sequencing depth and limit assay-specific biases, TCR repertoire library preparation and sequencing were carried out by different laboratories using diverse techniques. For each donor, CD4 naive and CD4 memory were each given three plates, CD8 naive was given two plates, and CD8 memory was given one plate. The study deeply sequenced blood TCR repertoires of about 5 healthy adults to estimate repertoire size and the extent of clonotype sharing between individuals. Between about 0.94 and 10 billion PBMCs per donor were obtained by leukapheresis.

Using the deep immunoSEQ assay, multiplex PCR amplified TCR CDR3 regions from genomic DNA. Extracted genomic DNA from each cell subset was spread evenly across all wells of several immunoSEQ 96-well plates, with each plate serving as a replicate. Each replicate PCR for sorted subsets received roughly 0.2 ug genomic DNA, equal to roughly 29,000 T cell genomes. Purified libraries were quantified with a Qubit 3.0 fluorometer, sized on a Bioanalyzer 2100, and re-quantified with the KAPA Library Quantification kit. Every immunoSEQ 96-well plate was sequenced on a dedicated single-read 150-cycle Illumina NextSeq 550 flow cell. In the authors' own workflow: Because the immunoSEQ output held only junctional sequences and lacked quality scores, the filtering could not match the filtering applied to full-length reads. To assign V/J genes and CDR3, sequences were annotated using PyIR, a Python wrapper for IgBLAST v1.9, with IMGT germline references. Any read was removed if the V/J assignment was weak (E-value above 1e-6), the CDR3 was missing, or the read contained stop codons, out-of-frame junctions, or ambiguous translated residues. V3J clonotypes were defined as sequences sharing an identical inferred V gene, J gene, and CDR3 amino acid sequence. Percentage overlap between repertoires was computed as shared unique clonotypes divided by the size of the smaller repertoire. Three approaches were used to assess repertoire richness: RTK rarefaction, the Chao1 estimator, and Recon v2.1 estimates of unobserved clonotypes. For all TCRbeta clonotypes obtained by the gDNA method from four donors, generation probabilities were computed with OLGA. TCRdb's version of the immuneACCESS table is confined to in-frame rearrangements and falls short of the full clone set. An unresolved V gene accounts for under half of the shortfall where checked; the remainder is of unknown origin. V, J and clone size are taken as reported in that table, and D and trimming were inferred from the DNA itself. The sample yields roughly 700,000 clones; less than 95% were counted once. About a third of the sample comes from the top ten.

The CDR1 and CDR2 encoded by the germline V gene (reference sequence) are MNHNY and SVGAGI. Taken from cysteine to phenylalanine, the CDR3 has 14 residues. Only the CDR3 DNA stays, 42 bases, in frame from base 1. The junction carries 11 bases between V and J, which are trimmed by 5 bases and 1 base respectively. Points the paper makes about the study in general: The small number of donors limited the genetic and exposure-history diversity represented. Sampling was limited to blood, and TCR repertoires in tissue likely differ from TCR repertoires in blood. When a handful of donors were compared, the shared fraction of clonotypes was around 5% for naive CD4, 3.5% for naive CD8, 2.3% for memory CD4, and roughly 0.43% for memory CD8. Incomplete sequencing was indicated by rarefaction of sorted-subset datasets, despite the large sequencing depth. Naive subsets generally had larger estimated clonotype richness than memory subsets. Based on pairwise subsampling, the degree of clonotype sharing among donors was expected to be affected by sequencing depth. Compared with non-shared clonotypes, clonotypes shared by all four sorted-subset donors had higher generation probabilities.

Note on this clone: Its antigen remains undetermined. Base qualities are not recorded, but no much larger clone differs from it by a single base.

The donors were healthy, HIV-negative adults who had no recently reported acute infections or vaccinations. All donors were Caucasian adults living in Nashville, Tennessee, USA. The CD8 memory samples were a combination of magnetically selected CD45RO+ cells and CCR7-negative CD45RA+ effector memory (TemRA) cells. Blood was collected by leukapheresis, and PBMCs were isolated by Ficoll-Histopaque density gradient centrifugation and then cryopreserved in liquid nitrogen vapor phase. Purity and quantity of every magnetically sorted T cell population were checked by analytical flow cytometry. Genomic DNA was isolated from every sorted fraction and measured by UV absorbance on a Nanodrop 2000c.

Sequences were obtained from memory CD8+ T cells from PBMCs. Per the publication, the cell subset or site label means: CD45RO+ cells pooled with CCR7-negative TemRA cells. This clonotype was sampled from a man aged 18 to 29 in good health. Some clones in this sample may be carry-over from other donors' samples. This receptor chain uses TRBV6-6 and TRBJ1-2, with an unclear D gene assignment. The CDR3 protein sequence reads: CASSPQESNYGYTF. In nucleotide form, the sequence is TGTGCCAGCAGTCCACAAGAGAGTAACTATGGCTACACCTTC.